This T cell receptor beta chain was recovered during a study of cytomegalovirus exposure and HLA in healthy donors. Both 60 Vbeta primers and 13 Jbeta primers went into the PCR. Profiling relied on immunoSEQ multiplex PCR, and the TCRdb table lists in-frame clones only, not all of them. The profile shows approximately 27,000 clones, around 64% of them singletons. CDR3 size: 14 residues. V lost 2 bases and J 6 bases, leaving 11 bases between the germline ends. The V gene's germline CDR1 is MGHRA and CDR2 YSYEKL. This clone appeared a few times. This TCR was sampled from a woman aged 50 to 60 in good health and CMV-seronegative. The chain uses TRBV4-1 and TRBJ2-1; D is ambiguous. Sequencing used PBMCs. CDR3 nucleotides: TGCGCCAGCAGCCAAAATCCGGGTCCCAATGAGCAGTTCTTC. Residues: CASSQNPGPNEQFF.